This TCR beta chain derives from a study of regulatory T cells in long-lasting Graves disease. Time point in this sample: newly diagnosed GD, antithyroid drugs for less than 3 months. Extracted RNA from PBMCs served as the source of the TCR library. As collected, the peripheral blood samples measured about 8.1 milliliters each and went into EDTA tubes. The length of the CDR3 is 15 residues. CDR1 and CDR2 (germline): DFQATT, SNEGSKA (reference sequence). V was pared by 3 bases and J by 7 bases, with 12 bases of the junction left unmatched. Arm-PCR of CDR3 regions and iRepertoire HTBI primers were the basis on which TCR beta libraries were built. TCRdb called the multiplex PCR reads again in MiXCR, with one record for every CDR3 protein. The sample has some 500,000 distinct CDR3 sequences; roughly 16% are singletons. This clonotype has ten or more counts. The sample was also reused in another study, on T cells in Graves' hyperthyroidism and ophthalmopathy. That report notes: A first-round RT-PCR of the TCR CDR3 used the HTBI primer set. A model of 13 V-J pairs discriminated ophthalmopathy from stable hyperthyroidism.

The sequences come from peripheral blood mononuclear cells (PBMCs), collected at new diagnosis, from a patient treated with antithyroid drugs. The rearrangement joins TRBV20-1 to TRBJ1-2; 9 nucleotides line up with TRBD1. The TCR was taken from a woman aged 40-65 years with Graves disease. The CDR3 sequence: CSASRDGGQGGGYTF. The CDR3 DNA is TGCAGTGCTAGTCGAGACGGGGGACAGGGAGGTGGCTACACCTTC.